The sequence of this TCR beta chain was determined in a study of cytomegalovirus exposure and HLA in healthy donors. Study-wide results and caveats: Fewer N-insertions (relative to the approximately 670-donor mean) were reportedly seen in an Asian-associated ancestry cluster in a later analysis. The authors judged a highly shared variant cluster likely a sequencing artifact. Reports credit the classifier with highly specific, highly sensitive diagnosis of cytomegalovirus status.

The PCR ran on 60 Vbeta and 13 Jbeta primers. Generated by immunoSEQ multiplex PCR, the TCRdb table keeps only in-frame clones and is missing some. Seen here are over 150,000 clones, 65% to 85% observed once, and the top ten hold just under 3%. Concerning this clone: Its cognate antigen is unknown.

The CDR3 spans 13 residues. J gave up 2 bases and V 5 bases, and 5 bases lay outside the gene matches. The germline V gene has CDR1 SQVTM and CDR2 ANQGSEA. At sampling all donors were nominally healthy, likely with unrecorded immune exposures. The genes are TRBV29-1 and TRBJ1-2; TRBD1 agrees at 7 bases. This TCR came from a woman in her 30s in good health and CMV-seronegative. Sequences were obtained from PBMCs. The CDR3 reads CSVKTGRNYGYTF. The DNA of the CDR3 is TGCAGCGTTAAGACAGGGCGGAACTATGGCTACACCTTC.